Listed below are T cell receptor beta chains from one sample, sequenced in a study of T cells after yellow fever vaccination. MiXCR, run by TCRdb on the 5' RACE reads, gives a single entry per CDR3 protein. The data contain some 260,000 distinct CDR3 sequences, roughly 5.6% of them singletons. Sequences were derived from CD4+ T cells sorted from PBMCs, sampled on the day of the yellow fever booster vaccination. Receptors were obtained from a man younger than 35 who received the YFV17D yellow fever vaccine. Each CDR3 is given with its conserved first and last residue. The D gene is left open where the match is weak. Rows give clone size only sometimes, using once, few, many, or a class for an expanded clone.

NA	TRBV12-3/TRBV12-4	TRBJ1-1	NA	CASSFWGNTEAFF	TGTGCCAGCAGTTTTTGGGGGAACACTGAAGCTTTCTTT
NA	TRBV6-4	TRBJ2-1	NA	CASSDDRGPWNEQFF	TGTGCCAGCAGTGACGACCGGGGCCCTTGGAATGAGCAGTTCTTC
NA	TRBV23-1	TRBJ1-1	few	CASSQTERGPEAFF	TGCGCCAGCAGTCAGACTGAGAGGGGCCCTGAAGCTTTCTTT
TRBD1	TRBV3-1	TRBJ1-1	NA	CASLQTGTSNTEAFF	TGTGCCAGTCTACAGACAGGGACATCGAACACTGAAGCTTTCTTT
NA	TRBV5-1	TRBJ2-4	many	CASSLAGTRGNFQYF	TGCGCCAGCAGCTTGGCCGGGACAAGGGGTAACTTTCAGTACTTC
TRBD1	TRBV25-1	TRBJ1-1	NA	CASSSFGEDRPNTEAFF	TGTGCCAGCAGTAGTTTTGGTGAGGACAGGCCGAACACTGAAGCTTTCTTT
NA	TRBV7-2	TRBJ1-5	many	CASSGPGAQPQHF	TGTGCCAGCAGCGGGCCGGGGGCCCAGCCCCAGCATTTT
NA	TRBV7-9	TRBJ1-3	NA	CASSLKGGLDLSGNTIYF	TGTGCCAGCAGCTTAAAAGGCGGTTTGGATCTCTCTGGAAACACCATATATTTT
NA	TRBV5-1	TRBJ1-6	many	CASSFRTSESSYNSPLHF	TGCGCCAGCAGCTTTAGGACTTCGGAGAGCTCCTATAATTCACCCCTCCACTTT
NA	TRBV25-1	TRBJ1-2	NA	CASSATGIYYGYTF	TGTGCCAGCAGTGCAACAGGGATTTACTATGGCTACACCTTC
TRBD2	TRBV6-2/TRBV6-3	TRBJ2-1	many	CASRGGHLGPSYNEQFF	TGTGCCAGCCGGGGGGGTCACCTTGGACCCTCCTACAATGAGCAGTTCTTC
TRBD2	TRBV12-3/TRBV12-4	TRBJ2-7	few	CASSLRGGAYEQYF	TGTGCCAGCAGTTTACGCGGGGGGGCCTACGAGCAGTACTTC
TRBD1	TRBV3-1	TRBJ2-1	few	CASSPRQGKVYNEQFF	TGTGCCAGCAGCCCGCGACAGGGTAAGGTTTACAATGAGCAGTTCTTC
NA	TRBV20-1	TRBJ2-6	few	CSASWRSSGANVLTF	TGCAGTGCTAGTTGGAGGAGCTCTGGGGCCAACGTCCTGACTTTC
NA	TRBV4-1	TRBJ2-1	many	CASSQVGLSPNEQFF	TGCGCCAGCAGCCAAGTTGGCCTGTCACCCAATGAGCAGTTCTTC
NA	TRBV7-2	TRBJ1-4	many	CASSLKNKYGQGRDEKLFF	TGTGCCAGCAGCTTAAAAAACAAATACGGACAAGGTCGGGATGAAAAACTGTTTTTT